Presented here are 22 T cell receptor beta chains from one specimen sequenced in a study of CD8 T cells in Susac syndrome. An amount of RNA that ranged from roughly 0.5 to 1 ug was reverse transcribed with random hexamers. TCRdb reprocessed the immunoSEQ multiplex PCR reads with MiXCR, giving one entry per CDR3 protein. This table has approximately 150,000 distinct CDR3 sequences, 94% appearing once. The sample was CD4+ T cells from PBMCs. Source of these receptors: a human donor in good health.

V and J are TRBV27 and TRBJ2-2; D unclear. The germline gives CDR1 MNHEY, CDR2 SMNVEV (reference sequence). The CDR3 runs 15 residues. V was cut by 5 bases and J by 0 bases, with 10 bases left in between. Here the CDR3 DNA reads TGTGCCAGCAGTCTAAACGCAGCGAACACCGGGGAGCTGTTTTTT. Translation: CASSLNAANTGELFF.

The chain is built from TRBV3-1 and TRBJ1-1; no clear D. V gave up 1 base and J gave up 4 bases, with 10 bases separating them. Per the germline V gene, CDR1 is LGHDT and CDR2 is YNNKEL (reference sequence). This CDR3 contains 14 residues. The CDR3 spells CASSQAGGSTEAFF. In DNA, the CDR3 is TGTGCCAGCAGCCAAGCTGGTGGTTCCACTGAAGCTTTCTTT.

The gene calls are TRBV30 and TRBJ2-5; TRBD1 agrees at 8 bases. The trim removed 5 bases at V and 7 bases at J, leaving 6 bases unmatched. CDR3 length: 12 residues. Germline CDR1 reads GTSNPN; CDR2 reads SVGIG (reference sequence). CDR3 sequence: CAWGGTGVTQYF. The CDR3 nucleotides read TGTGCCTGGGGGGGGACAGGAGTGACCCAGTACTTC.

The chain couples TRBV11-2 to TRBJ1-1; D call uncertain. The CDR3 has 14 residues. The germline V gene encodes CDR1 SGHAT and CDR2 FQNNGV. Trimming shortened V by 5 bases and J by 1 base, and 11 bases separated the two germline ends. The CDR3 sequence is CASSEREWNTEAFF. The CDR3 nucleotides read TGTGCCAGCAGCGAGAGAGAATGGAACACTGAAGCTTTCTTT.

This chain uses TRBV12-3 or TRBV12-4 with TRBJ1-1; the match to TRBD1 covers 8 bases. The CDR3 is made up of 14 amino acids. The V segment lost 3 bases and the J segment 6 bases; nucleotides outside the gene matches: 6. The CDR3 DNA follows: TGTGCCAGCAGTTTGCACAGGGGGAGGGCTGAAGCTTTCTTT. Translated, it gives CASSLHRGRAEAFF.

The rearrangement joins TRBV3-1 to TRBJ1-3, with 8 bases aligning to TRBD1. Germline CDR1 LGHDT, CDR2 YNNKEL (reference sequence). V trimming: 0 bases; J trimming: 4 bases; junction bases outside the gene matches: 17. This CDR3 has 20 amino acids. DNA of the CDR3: TGTGCCAGCAGCCAAGATTTCCCAGGGGGCATCCGTCCTACAGGAAACACCATATATTTT. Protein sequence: CASSQDFPGGIRPTGNTIYF.

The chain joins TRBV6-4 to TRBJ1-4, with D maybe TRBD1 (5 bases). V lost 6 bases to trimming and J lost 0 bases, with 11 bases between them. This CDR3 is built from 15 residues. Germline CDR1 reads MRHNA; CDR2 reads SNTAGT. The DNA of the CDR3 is TGTGCCAGCAGGGCCGGGGACGCAACTAATGAAAAACTGTTTTTT. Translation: CASRAGDATNEKLFF.

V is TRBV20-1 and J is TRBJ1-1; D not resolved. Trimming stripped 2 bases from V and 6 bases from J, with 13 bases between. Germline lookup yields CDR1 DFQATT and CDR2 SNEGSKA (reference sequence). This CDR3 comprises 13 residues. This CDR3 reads CSARTGARAEAFF. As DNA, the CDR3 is TGCAGTGCTAGAACCGGTGCACGGGCTGAAGCTTTCTTT.

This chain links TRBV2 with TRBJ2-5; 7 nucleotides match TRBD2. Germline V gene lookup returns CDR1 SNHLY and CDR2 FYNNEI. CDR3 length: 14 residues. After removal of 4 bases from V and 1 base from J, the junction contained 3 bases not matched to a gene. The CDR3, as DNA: TGTGCCAGCAGTGTCGGCGGGGGCCAAGAGACCCAGTACTTC. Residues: CASSVGGGQETQYF.

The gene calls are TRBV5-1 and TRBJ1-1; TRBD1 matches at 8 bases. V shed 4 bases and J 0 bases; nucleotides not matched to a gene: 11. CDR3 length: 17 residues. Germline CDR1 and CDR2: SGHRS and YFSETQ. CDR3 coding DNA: TGCGCCAGCAGCGTCCCGACAGGGGTCCCCATGAACACTGAAGCTTTCTTT. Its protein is CASSVPTGVPMNTEAFF.

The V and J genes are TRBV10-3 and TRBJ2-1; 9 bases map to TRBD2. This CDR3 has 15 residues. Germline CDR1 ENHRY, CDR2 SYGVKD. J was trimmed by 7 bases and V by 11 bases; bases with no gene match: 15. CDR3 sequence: CASTDLAGVGNEQFF. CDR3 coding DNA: TGTGCCTCTACAGACTTAGCGGGAGTGGGGAATGAGCAGTTCTTC.

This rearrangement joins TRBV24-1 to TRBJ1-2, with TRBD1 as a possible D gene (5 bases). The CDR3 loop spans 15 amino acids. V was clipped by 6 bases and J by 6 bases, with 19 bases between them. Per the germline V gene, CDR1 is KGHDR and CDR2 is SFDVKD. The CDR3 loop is CATSHPPGTSNGYTF. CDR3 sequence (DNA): TGTGCCACCAGTCATCCCCCGGGGACTTCCAATGGCTACACCTTC.

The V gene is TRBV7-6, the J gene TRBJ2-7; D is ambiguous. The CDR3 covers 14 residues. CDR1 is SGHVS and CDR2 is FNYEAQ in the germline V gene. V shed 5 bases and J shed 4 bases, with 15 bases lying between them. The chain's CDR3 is CASSLPGIGYEQYF. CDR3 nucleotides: TGTGCCAGCAGCCTCCCCGGTATAGGGTACGAGCAGTACTTC.

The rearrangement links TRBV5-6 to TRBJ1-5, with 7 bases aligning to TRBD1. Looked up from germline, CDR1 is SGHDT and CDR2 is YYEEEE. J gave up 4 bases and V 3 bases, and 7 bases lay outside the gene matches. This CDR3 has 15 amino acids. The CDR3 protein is CASSSTGSTNQPQHF. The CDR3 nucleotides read TGTGCCAGCAGCTCGACAGGGAGTACAAATCAGCCCCAGCATTTT.

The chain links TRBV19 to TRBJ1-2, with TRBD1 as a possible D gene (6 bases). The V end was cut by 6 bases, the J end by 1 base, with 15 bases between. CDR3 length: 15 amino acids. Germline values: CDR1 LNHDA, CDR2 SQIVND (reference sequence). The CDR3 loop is CASSAGARGNYGYTF. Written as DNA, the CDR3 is TGTGCCAGTAGCGCGGGGGCCCGGGGTAACTATGGCTACACCTTC.

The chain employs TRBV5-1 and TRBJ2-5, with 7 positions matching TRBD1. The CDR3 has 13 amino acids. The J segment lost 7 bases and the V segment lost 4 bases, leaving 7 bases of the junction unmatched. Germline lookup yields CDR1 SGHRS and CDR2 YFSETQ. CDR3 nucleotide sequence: TGCGCCAGCAGCACCCGACAGGGTTTGACCCAGTACTTC. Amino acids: CASSTRQGLTQYF.

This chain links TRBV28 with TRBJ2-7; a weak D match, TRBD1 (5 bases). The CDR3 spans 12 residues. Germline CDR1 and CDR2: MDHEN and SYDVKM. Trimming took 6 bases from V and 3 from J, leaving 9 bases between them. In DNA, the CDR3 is TGTGCCAGCAGGACAGCCTACTACGAGCAGTACTTC. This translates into CASRTAYYEQYF.

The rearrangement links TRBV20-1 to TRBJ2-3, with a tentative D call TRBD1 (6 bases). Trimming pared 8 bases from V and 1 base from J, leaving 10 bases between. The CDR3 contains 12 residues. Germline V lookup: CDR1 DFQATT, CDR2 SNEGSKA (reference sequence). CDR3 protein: CSQGSRTDTQYF. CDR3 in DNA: TGCAGTCAGGGGTCGCGCACAGATACGCAGTATTTT.

In DNA, the CDR3 is TGCAGTGCTAGAGATCATCAGGGGCCGTCTAATGAAAAACTGTTTTTT. Translating it yields CSARDHQGPSNEKLFF. The rearrangement uses TRBV20-1 and TRBJ1-4; possible D gene TRBD1, 6 bases. The CDR3 runs to 16 residues. The germline V gene has CDR1 DFQATT and CDR2 SNEGSKA (reference sequence). Between the trimmed V and J ends, which lost 0 bases and 3 bases, there was a span of 14 bases.

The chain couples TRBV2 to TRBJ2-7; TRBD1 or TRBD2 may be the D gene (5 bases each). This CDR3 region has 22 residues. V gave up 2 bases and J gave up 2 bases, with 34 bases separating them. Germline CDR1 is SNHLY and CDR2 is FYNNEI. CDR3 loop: CASSELLSFSAGVGVVAYEQYF. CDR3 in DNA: TGTGCCAGCAGTGAACTTCTTTCGTTCTCTGCGGGTGTGGGGGTAGTAGCCTACGAGCAGTACTTC.

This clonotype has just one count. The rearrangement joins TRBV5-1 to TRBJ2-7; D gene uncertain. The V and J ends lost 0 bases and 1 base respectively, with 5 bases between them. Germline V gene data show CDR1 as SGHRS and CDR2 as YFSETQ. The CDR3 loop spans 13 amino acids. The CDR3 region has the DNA TGCGCCAGCAGCTTGGTCCTTTCCTACGAGCAGTACTTC. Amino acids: CASSLVLSYEQYF.

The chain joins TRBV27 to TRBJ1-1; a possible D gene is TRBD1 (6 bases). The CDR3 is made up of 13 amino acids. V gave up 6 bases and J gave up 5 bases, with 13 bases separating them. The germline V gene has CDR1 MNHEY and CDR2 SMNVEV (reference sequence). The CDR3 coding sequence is TGTGCCAGCAGCCCTCTGGGGGCAACTGAAGCTTTCTTT. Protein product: CASSPLGATEAFF.